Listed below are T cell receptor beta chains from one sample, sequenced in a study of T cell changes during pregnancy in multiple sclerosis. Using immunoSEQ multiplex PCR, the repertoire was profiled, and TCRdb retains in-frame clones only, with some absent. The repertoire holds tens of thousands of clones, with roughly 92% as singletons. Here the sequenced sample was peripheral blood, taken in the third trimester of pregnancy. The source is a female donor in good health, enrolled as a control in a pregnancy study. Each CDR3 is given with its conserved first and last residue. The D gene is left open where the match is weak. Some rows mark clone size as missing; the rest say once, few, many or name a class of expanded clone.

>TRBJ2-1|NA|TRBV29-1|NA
CSVEDTRWPYNEQFF
TGCAGCGTTGAAGATACTAGATGGCCCTACAATGAGCAGTTCTTC
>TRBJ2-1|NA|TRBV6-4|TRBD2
CASSGGAGGDEQFF
TGTGCCAGCAGTGGTGGTGCGGGAGGGGATGAGCAGTTCTTC
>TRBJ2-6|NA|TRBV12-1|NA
CASSLNDLARDRFSGANVLTF
TGTGCCAGCAGCCTCAACGACTTAGCCCGGGACAGGTTCTCTGGGGCCAACGTCCTGACTTTC
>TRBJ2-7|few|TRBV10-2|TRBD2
CATEGLAGFSSYEQYF
TGCGCCACCGAAGGACTAGCGGGGTTTAGCTCCTACGAGCAGTACTTC
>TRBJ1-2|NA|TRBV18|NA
CASSPDTGLNYGYTF
TGTGCCAGCTCACCTGACACAGGGTTAAACTATGGCTACACCTTC
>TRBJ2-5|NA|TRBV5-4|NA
CASSLEPGQETQYF
TGTGCCAGCAGCTTGGAACCCGGCCAAGAGACCCAGTACTTC
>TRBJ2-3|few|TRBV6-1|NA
CASSVQGGSHDTQYF
TGTGCCAGCAGTGTACAGGGAGGGAGTCACGATACGCAGTATTTT
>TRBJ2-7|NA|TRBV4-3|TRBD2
CASSPFSGSMYEQYF
TGCGCCAGCAGCCCATTTAGCGGGAGTATGTACGAGCAGTACTTC
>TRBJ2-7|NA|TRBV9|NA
CASSPTTGKDEQYF
TGTGCCAGCAGCCCAACTACAGGGAAGGACGAGCAGTACTTC
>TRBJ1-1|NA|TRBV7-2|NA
CASSFQGLGQMNTEAFF
TGTGCCAGCAGCTTTCAAGGTCTCGGACAGATGAACACTGAAGCTTTCTTT
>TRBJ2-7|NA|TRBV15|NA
CATSSIYPGGNSYEQYF
TGTGCCACCAGCAGTATATACCCGGGGGGCAACTCCTACGAGCAGTACTTC
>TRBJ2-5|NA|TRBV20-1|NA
CSARARDSLYF
TGCAGTGCTAGAGCCCGGGACTCTCTGTACTTC
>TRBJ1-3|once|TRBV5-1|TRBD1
CASSLGQGRNTIYF
TGCGCCAGCAGCTTGGGACAGGGTCGAAACACCATATATTTT
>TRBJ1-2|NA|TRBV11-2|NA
CASSPGTDYGYTF
TGTGCCAGCAGCCCTGGGACTGACTATGGCTACACCTTC
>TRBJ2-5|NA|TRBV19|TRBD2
CASSTRLAGEVETQYF
TGTGCCAGTAGTACTCGACTAGCGGGAGAGGTTGAGACCCAGTACTTC
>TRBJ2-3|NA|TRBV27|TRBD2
CAARTSGSEDTQYF
TGTGCCGCCCGGACTAGCGGGAGTGAGGATACGCAGTATTTT
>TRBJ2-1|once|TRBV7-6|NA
CASSFGGAPRNEQFF
TGTGCCAGCAGCTTTGGGGGGGCCCCTCGGAATGAGCAGTTCTTC
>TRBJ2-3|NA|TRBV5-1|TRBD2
CASSLGLAGGTRKPQYF
TGCGCCAGCAGCTTGGGACTAGCGGGGGGCACCCGCAAACCGCAGTATTTT
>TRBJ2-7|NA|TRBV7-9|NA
CASSFRDLSYEQYF
TGTGCCAGCAGCTTTAGGGACTTGTCCTACGAGCAGTACTTC
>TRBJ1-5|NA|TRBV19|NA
CASSGLGQGGPQHF
TGTGCCAGTAGTGGGTTAGGGCAGGGTGGGCCCCAGCATTTT
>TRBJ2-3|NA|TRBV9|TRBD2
CASSVDRLAGGTDTQYF
TGTGCCAGCAGCGTAGACCGACTAGCGGGGGGGACAGATACGCAGTATTTT
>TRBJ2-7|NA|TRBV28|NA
CASRKEESYEQYF
TGTGCCAGCAGAAAAGAGGAGTCCTACGAGCAGTACTTC
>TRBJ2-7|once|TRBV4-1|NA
CASSQDSSGGTLPSYEQYF
TGCGCCAGCAGCCAAGATTCGTCGGGCGGGACCTTACCTTCCTACGAGCAGTACTTC
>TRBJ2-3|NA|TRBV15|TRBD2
CATAGLAESIDTQYF
TGTGCCACCGCGGGACTAGCGGAAAGCATAGATACGCAGTATTTT
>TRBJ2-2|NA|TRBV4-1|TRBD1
CASSLGTGPNTGELFF
TGCGCCAGCAGCCTCGGGACAGGGCCGAACACCGGGGAGCTGTTTTTT
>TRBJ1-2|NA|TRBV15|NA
CATSRGDQGLDGYTF
TGTGCCACCAGCAGAGGTGACCAGGGGTTAGATGGCTACACCTTC
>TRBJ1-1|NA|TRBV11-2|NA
CASSFWLRGQNTEAFF
TGTGCCAGCAGCTTCTGGCTCCGGGGACAGAACACTGAAGCTTTCTTT
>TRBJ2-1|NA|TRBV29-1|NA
CSVEIADRSSYNEQFF
TGCAGCGTTGAAATAGCTGACAGGAGTTCCTACAATGAGCAGTTCTTC
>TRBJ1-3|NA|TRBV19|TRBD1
CASSPIPRQGIRNTIYF
TGTGCCAGTAGTCCAATCCCTCGACAGGGTATAAGGAACACCATATATTTT
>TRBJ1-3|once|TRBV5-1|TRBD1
CASRLGTGGNTIYF
TGCGCCAGCCGACTCGGGACAGGGGGAAACACCATATATTTT
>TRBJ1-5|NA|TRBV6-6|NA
CATSQASNQPQHF
TGTGCCACTTCACAGGCAAGCAATCAGCCCCAGCATTTT
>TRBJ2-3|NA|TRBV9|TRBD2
CASSTNGESGRARTDTQYF
TGTGCCAGCAGCACCAATGGAGAAAGCGGGAGGGCTCGCACAGATACGCAGTATTTT
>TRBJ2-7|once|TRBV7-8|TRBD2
CASSLSRLAGPYEQYF
TGTGCCAGCAGCTTAAGCCGACTAGCGGGACCCTACGAGCAGTACTTC
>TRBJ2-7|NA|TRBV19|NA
CATSDTSYEQYF
TGTGCCACTTCGGACACGTCCTACGAGCAGTACTTC
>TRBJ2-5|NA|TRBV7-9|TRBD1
CASSPGQGRETQYF
TGTGCCAGCAGCCCGGGACAGGGCAGAGAGACCCAGTACTTC
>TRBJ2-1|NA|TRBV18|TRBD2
CASSPGLAVNEQFF
TGTGCCAGCTCACCGGGACTAGCGGTAAATGAGCAGTTCTTC
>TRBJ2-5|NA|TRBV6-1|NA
CASSEVSNQETQYF
TGTGCCAGCAGTGAAGTTTCCAACCAAGAGACCCAGTACTTC
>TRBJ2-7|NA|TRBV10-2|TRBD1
CASSDLGTDYEQYF
TGCGCCAGCAGTGACCTAGGGACAGACTACGAGCAGTACTTC
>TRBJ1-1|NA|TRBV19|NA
CASSIRNTEAFF
TGTGCCAGTAGTATCAGGAACACTGAAGCTTTCTTT
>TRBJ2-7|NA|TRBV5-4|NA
CASSLERVPEQYF
TGTGCCAGCAGCTTAGAGAGGGTTCCCGAGCAGTACTTC
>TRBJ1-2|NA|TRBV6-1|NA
CASSEVQGIYGYTF
TGTGCCAGCAGTGAGGTGCAGGGAATCTATGGCTACACCTTC
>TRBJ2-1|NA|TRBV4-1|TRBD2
CASSQASGGYNEQFF
TGCGCCAGCAGCCAAGCTAGCGGGGGCTACAATGAGCAGTTCTTC
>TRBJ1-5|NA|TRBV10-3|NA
CATGQSSNQPQHF
TGTGCCACCGGACAGAGTAGCAATCAGCCCCAGCATTTT
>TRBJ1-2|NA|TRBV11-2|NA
CASSTYKRGAHGYTF
TGTGCCAGCAGCACGTATAAGAGAGGCGCCCATGGCTACACCTTC
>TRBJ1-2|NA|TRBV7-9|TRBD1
CASSQSIRDRVDYGYTF
TGTGCCAGCAGTCAAAGTATCCGGGACAGGGTAGACTATGGCTACACCTTC